The following is a T cell receptor beta chain sequence with its context. The sample originates from a study of cytomegalovirus exposure and HLA in healthy donors. CDR3 length equals 19 residues. Per germline, CDR1 SEHNR and CDR2 FQNEAQ (reference sequence). With 4 bases removed from V and 4 bases from J, the gap between germline ends came to 26 bases. The PCR used 60 Vbeta and 13 Jbeta primers. The repertoire was sequenced with immunoSEQ multiplex PCR; TCRdb's copy has only in-frame clones and lacks some. Among some 57,000 clones listed, 80% to 90% were seen once. This rearrangement joins TRBV7-9 to TRBJ2-1; the D gene is possibly TRBD2 (6 bases). The receptor was isolated from a man aged 25 to 45 in good health and CMV-seropositive. Source material: PBMCs. CDR3 sequence (DNA): TGTGCCAGCAGCTCTCCCTCTAGCTTCTTCCCTGCGGGATACAATGAGCAGTTCTTC. Protein sequence: CASSSPSSFFPAGYNEQFF.